This is a list of T cell receptor beta chains from one sample in a study of blood T cells in healthy people across ages. TCRdb reprocessed the 5' RACE reads via MiXCR and lists one record per CDR3 protein. Of hundreds of thousands of distinct CDR3 sequences in the sample, less than 70% were seen once. The sample comprised blood. These TCRs come from a man aged 80 or over in good health. CDR3s include the opening cysteine and the closing phenylalanine or tryptophan.

v_gene | CDR3aa
TRBV14 | CASSQDGAGLYGYTF
TRBV27 | CASSLYNVRDSTSGANVLTF
TRBV12-5 | CASGHAGQANSYEQFF
TRBV6-5 | CASSRTGRNEKLFF
TRBV5-1 | CASSPNLGRTYEQYF
TRBV28 | CASSSPGWSEAFF
TRBV20-1 | CSARFERGGSPLHF
TRBV9 | CASSSPGLAGRTNEQFF
TRBV6-2/TRBV6-3 | CASSTGTGAYNEQFF
TRBV5-1 | CASSWAGDHRVYEQYF
TRBV7-9 | CASSQTVIEETQYF
TRBV15 | CATSREQNTEAFF
TRBV27 | CASSLSGGAGGYTF
TRBV14 | CASGISSYEQYF
TRBV5-1 | CASSLNAGSNYGYTF
TRBV29-1 | CSVDRARGPTEAFF
TRBV7-9 | CASSYLADYGYTF
TRBV5-1 | CASSLDRTKPGELFF
TRBV12-3/TRBV12-4 | CASSFIAAEQFF
TRBV12-3/TRBV12-4 | CASSLDRALGETQYF
TRBV24-1 | CATSDTSQGSSGANVLTF
TRBV25-1 | CASSDARSGGHYTDTQYF
TRBV18 | CASSPGLAGVDEQFF
TRBV28 | CASSAGAGRSGGTGANVLTF
TRBV20-1 | CSAPSAPAEQYF
TRBV6-4 | CASSDNRPTYEQYF
TRBV6-2/TRBV6-3 | CASAVAGGSNEQFF
TRBV2 | CASSGPQETQYF
TRBV20-1 | CSASSTGVGRTEAFF
TRBV18 | CASSPQNDYGYTF
TRBV27 | CASSPEAGRETQYF
TRBV11-2 | CASRQFSSYNEQFF